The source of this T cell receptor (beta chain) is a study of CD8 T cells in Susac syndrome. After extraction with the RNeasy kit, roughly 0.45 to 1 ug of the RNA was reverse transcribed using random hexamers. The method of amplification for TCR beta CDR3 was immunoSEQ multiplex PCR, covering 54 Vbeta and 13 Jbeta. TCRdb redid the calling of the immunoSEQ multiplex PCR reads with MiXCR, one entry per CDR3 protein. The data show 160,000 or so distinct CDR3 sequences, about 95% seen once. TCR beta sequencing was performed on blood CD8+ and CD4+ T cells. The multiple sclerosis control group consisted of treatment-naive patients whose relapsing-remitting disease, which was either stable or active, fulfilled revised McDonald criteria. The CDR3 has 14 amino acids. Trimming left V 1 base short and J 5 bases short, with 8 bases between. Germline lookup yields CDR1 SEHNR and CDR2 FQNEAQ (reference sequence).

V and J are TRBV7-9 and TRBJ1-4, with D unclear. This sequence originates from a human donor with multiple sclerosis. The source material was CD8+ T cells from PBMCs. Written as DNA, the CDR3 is TGTGCCAGCAGCTTAGTAGGGAGGAATGAAAAACTGTTTTTT. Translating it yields CASSLVGRNEKLFF.